The entry below describes one T cell receptor (beta chain). Trimming at V came to 0 bases and at J to 4 bases, leaving 3 bases not matched to a gene. CDR1 and CDR2 (germline): SGHNT, YYREEE (reference sequence). The CDR3 is 15 amino acids. Study processing details: Counts of nucleated cells, estimated from reference gene primer amplification, were obtained. Clones were sequenced by immunoSEQ multiplex PCR, and TCRdb holds only the in-frame ones, with some missing. V and J calls and clone size are copied from that table; D and trimming were computed from the DNA. The sample lists about 380,000 clones; roughly 77% were seen once. These data are taken from a study of blood T cell repertoires in COVID-19. Turning to the study itself: In each case, the material was cDNA or gDNA derived from T cells, B-cell-depleted T cells, or PBMCs.

The chain is built from TRBV5-4 and TRBJ1-3, with 8 positions matching TRBD1. This TCR was sampled from a human donor with acute or convalescent COVID-19. The donor label of this sample is uncertain. The specimen sequenced was peripheral blood. The CDR3: CASSLARGPGNTIYF. CDR3 sequence (DNA): TGTGCCAGCAGCTTGGCCAGGGGGCCGGGAAACACCATATATTTT.